This T cell receptor beta chain comes out of a study of cytomegalovirus exposure and HLA in healthy donors (dated by TCRdb to the late 2010s). Describing the broader study: An earlier analysis of 550 to 700 of the donors reported more than 250 Gb of sequence data and roughly 100 million unique TCR beta sequences from about 179 million T cells. About 280 gigabases of sequencing data and about 92 million unique TCR sequences made up an early release that covered nearly 650 HLA-typed donors. Of the 398 genotyped donors, 65% to 90% were placed in the genetic ancestry cluster associated with self-reported Caucasian donors. The aim of the study was to test whether cataloging public T cell receptors could identify signatures of past pathogen exposure. The study profiled the T cell repertoires of fewer than 850 subjects by immunosequencing and related them to cytomegalovirus serostatus. In addition to the first cohort of approximately 650 subjects, a separate validation cohort of 130 or so different subjects was used. The study combined high-throughput TCR immunosequencing, statistical association of individual TCRs with disease status, and machine learning to predict cytomegalovirus infection status. In a later analysis, previously published TCR beta repertoires from 550 to 700 donors were re-analyzed and high-resolution HLA genotyping was added so that TCR occurrence patterns could be studied. In the later analysis, no new phenotypic data were used to find candidate immune exposures; instead, reliance was placed on TCR beta sequences and their occurrence across donors. In an earlier analysis of roughly 600 of the donors, high-throughput TCR beta sequencing was used to judge whether each TCR beta V gene segment behaved as functional or pseudogenic. Donor age, sex, ethnicity and CMV serostatus were compiled alongside the repertoire data. A later genetic analysis took genome-wide SNP genotypes for about three fifths of the roughly 670 donors and used that subset as a discovery cohort. All discovery cohort repertoires had been generated on a single sequencing platform. Class I and class II HLA loci were covered by the typing at four-digit resolution. Typing coverage varied by locus: about 629-640 donors for A, B, C, DRB1 and DQB1; roughly 500 for DQA1; approximately 610 for DPA1; roughly 450 for DPB1. Five DR-DQ haplotypes were treated as single units for association and clustering because of strong linkage in the cohort. On average, 235,054 unique TCR beta nucleotide sequences were sequenced per donor among some 430 genotyped donors of the cohort, with about 19% of those sequences being non-productive. The paper's findings and limits, for the study overall: A later genetic analysis reported fewer N-insertions in productive TCRs among donors in an Asian-associated ancestry cluster than the approximately 700-donor mean. While some public TCRs were present in many individuals, most TCR sequences turned up only very rarely across donors. A few of the identified cytomegalovirus-associated TCR beta chains were confirmed in vitro to be specific for cytomegalovirus antigens. According to the authors, the approach could potentially be generalized to other disease states and immunological phenotypes. In a later analysis, most CMV-associated TCR beta chains were found to appear HLA-restricted, with HLA associations seemingly driven largely by CMV exposure. Broadly in line with IMGT annotations, most TCR beta V segments showed up in productive rearrangements about 87% or about 30% of the time in an earlier analysis of 450 to 600 of the donors. This cohort had only TCR beta chains sequenced, and the lack of alpha or paired-chain data limited which features could be detected. A later analysis associated about 17,000 TCR beta sequences with specific HLA alleles at a false discovery rate of 0.05. In a later genetic analysis, a missense DCLRE1C variant was associated with V-gene and J-gene trimming of TCR beta chains, and the association was replicated in an independent cohort. A cluster of highly shared sequence variants was judged likely to be a technical artifact of the sequencing pipeline. For the cohort, immune exposure information was limited to CMV serostatus. HLA typing was unavailable for some donors at each locus, so association tests used only the typed subset. Roughly uniform sequencing depth across donors was assumed in presence/absence analyses, although this assumption may not hold. Several of the top co-occurrence clusters appeared to be linked to parvovirus B19, influenza, CMV and Epstein-Barr virus, according to a later analysis. In a later analysis, TCR association rates were found to vary across HLA loci, with the most associated TCRs seen for DRB1 alleles and the fewest for HLA-C alleles. The classifier was reported to diagnose cytomegalovirus status with high specificity and sensitivity in both the original and validation cohorts. Correlated functional status among segregating V segments might be attributable to linkage disequilibrium, but an unknown experimental factor could not be ruled out. A further reported finding was that TCR beta sequences accurately predicted the HLA-A and HLA-B alleles for most subjects in the first cohort. In a later analysis, HLA-associated TCR beta chains showed more clonal expansion and lower generation probabilities than non-associated chains that were equally common. When HLA alleles, especially DR and DQ, strongly co-occurred, TCR associations were difficult to assign to individual alleles. Because counts were too low, seventeen rarely observed V segments, including chromosome 9 orphons, were excluded from the earlier analysis of about 500 of the donors. Some IMGT-functional V segments, including TRBV6-2 and TRBV6-3, could not be told apart with the 87-base-pair reads, so those segments were excluded. The study listed 150 to 200 TCR beta chains as associated with cytomegalovirus.

Per the germline V gene, MNHEY is the CDR1 and SVGAGI is the CDR2. The CDR3 spans 15 residues, from the cysteine through the phenylalanine. The entry retains the CDR3 DNA only, 45 bases that are in frame from base 1. Germline trimming: 2 bases from V, 6 bases from J; junction bases outside gene matches: 5. Notes on this clone: Its antigen is not yet known. Base quality data are lacking; no much larger clone is found one base away.

The library was produced with the immunoSEQ multiplex PCR assay. A mixture of 60 forward primers for TCR Vbeta segments and 13 reverse primers for TCR Jbeta segments was used in the multiplex PCR. The CDR3 region of rearranged TCR beta genes was amplified from genomic DNA with a multiplex PCR assay. The amplified TCR beta libraries were sequenced on the Illumina HiSeq System as 87-base-pair reads. The authors' pipeline ran thus. In a later analysis, 77 million or so unique TCR beta chains were counted across the approximately 640 repertoires, and about 9.9 million of these chains were shared by at least two donors. Raw reads were error-corrected and collapsed into unique sequences by a nearest-neighbor algorithm in which closely related sequences were merged to remove PCR and sequencing errors. To assign V, D and J gene segments, CDR3 sequences were aligned to IMGT reference sequences. Each retained sequence needed at least a six-nucleotide match to both a V gene segment and a J gene segment. Rearrangements were classified as productive when the CDR3 lacked stop codons and remained in frame with V and J, and all other rearrangements were classified as non-productive. CDR3 was defined according to IMGT convention as the region running from the second conserved V-encoded cysteine to the conserved J-encoded phenylalanine. The earlier analysis of about 640 of the donors excluded any sequence lacking an unambiguous match to a single V gene segment. An earlier analysis of some 500 of the donors classified V segments as functional when productive rearrangements were above 56.7% and as segregating when the standard deviation between donors was above 5%. A statistical classification framework was developed to diagnose cytomegalovirus status using the catalog of TCR beta chain sequences. V and J gene assignment, in a later analysis, came from comparing TCR nucleotide sequences with IMGT/GENE-DB human TR gene sequences. In a later analysis, CDR3 sequences and most-parsimonious VDJ recombination scenarios were assigned using the TCRdist pipeline. In a later analysis, each TCR beta chain was defined by its CDR3 amino acid sequence together with its V-gene family, and reads lacking a unique V-gene family were excluded. To address suspected cross-contamination and a sequencing artifact, a later analysis removed around 590 highly shared, low-generation-probability nucleotide sequences. In a later analysis, a clonal expansion index was calculated for each public chain from normalized within-repertoire ranks of inferred template counts. In a later analysis, generation probabilities were computed using a VDJ recombination model fitted to out-of-frame rearrangements, and the results were checked against IGoR. In a later analysis, TCR-TCR, TCR-HLA and TCR-CMV co-occurrence was scored with hypergeometric tests, and a repertoire-size bias correction was applied to TCR pairs. To estimate false discovery rates, a later analysis permuted the HLA or CMV assignments 20 times. In a later analysis, co-occurring TCRs were grouped with DBSCAN, and TCRdist sequence similarity was added when clustering was performed within HLA-allele-positive subsets. Co-occurrence clustering excluded repertoires with fewer than 30,000 or more than 120,000 public chains, plus five with anomalous nucleotide sharing. TCRdb took over this immuneACCESS table, retaining in-frame rearrangements with V and J assigned. Such tables are incomplete; in checked studies, under half of the missing clones stem from an unresolved V gene, and the remainder is unexplained. Clonal size and the V and J genes are those of that table, whereas D and trimming came from the DNA. The sample table records about 140,000 clones; around four fifths of these occur just once. Of the sample, under 2.5% falls within the top ten clones.

The cohort was made up of several hundred healthy bone marrow donors. At the time of sampling, all cohort members were nominally healthy, though unrecorded immune exposures were likely present. The donor was CMV seronegative and belonged to the group of under 400 seronegative cohort members. Every donor gave a peripheral blood sample, and the peripheral blood mononuclear cells from that sample were used for TCR beta sequencing. Genomic DNA was extracted from the blood cell samples with the Qiagen DNeasy Blood Extraction Kit. The chain links TRBV6-5 with TRBJ2-1, and 9 bases in between align with TRBD2. What was sequenced was PBMCs. The receptor comes from a man aged 30 to 39 in good health and CMV-seronegative. The bases read TGTGCCAGCAGTTACCAACAGGGACTAGCCAATGAGCAGTTCTTC. It specifies CASSYQQGLANEQFF.